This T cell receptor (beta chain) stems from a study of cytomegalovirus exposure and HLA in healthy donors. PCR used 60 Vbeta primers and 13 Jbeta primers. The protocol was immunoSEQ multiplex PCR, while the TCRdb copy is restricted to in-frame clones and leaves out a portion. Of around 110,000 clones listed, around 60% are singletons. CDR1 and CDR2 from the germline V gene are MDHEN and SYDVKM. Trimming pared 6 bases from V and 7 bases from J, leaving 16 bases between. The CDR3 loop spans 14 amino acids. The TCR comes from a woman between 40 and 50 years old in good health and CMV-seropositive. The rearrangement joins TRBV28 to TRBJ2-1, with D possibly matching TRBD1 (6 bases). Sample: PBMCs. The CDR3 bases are TGTGCCAGCAGCCGGCAGGGGATGGGAAATGAGCAGTTCTTC. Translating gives CASSRQGMGNEQFF. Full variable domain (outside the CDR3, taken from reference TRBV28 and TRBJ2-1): DVKVTQSSRYLVKRTGEKVFLECVQDMDHENMFWYRQDPGLGLRLIYFSYDVKMKEKGDIPEGYSVSREKKERFSLILESASTNQTSMYLCASSRQGMGNEQFFGPGTRLTVL.